The rows below give T cell receptor beta chains drawn from one sample of a study of T cells of healthy individuals. TCRdb re-derived calls from the 5' RACE reads in MiXCR, one entry per CDR3 protein. This sample has about 82,000 distinct CDR3 sequences, with more than 5% found just once. The source is a female donor in good health. Each CDR3 is given without its conserved first and last residue.

J gene,V gene,CDR3 protein
TRBJ2-7,TRBV10-3,AIRGTEKQY
TRBJ2-1,TRBV7-2,ASSGRPPAVNEQF
TRBJ2-5,TRBV27,ASSLSGGGRETQY
TRBJ2-7,TRBV4-2,ASSQDNDAPAEQY
TRBJ2-7,TRBV28,ASSPALAGGSHEQY
TRBJ1-1,TRBV7-2,ASRLDAGGRTEAF
TRBJ2-6,TRBV7-2,ASSLTNRAGSGANVLT
TRBJ1-6,TRBV10-3,AISLTDNNSPLH
TRBJ2-7,TRBV12-3/TRBV12-4,ASSPQGEGGEQY
TRBJ2-6,TRBV30,AWSLQPALSGANVLT
TRBJ2-1,TRBV5-1,ASSVQGYNEQF
TRBJ1-2,TRBV30,AWGRGQGRGGYT
TRBJ2-7,TRBV7-9,ASSLGWADASGEQY
TRBJ2-4,TRBV2,ASSSRLVAKNIQY
TRBJ2-3,TRBV20-1,SATVDTDTQY
TRBJ1-1,TRBV29-1,SVSRMNTEAF
TRBJ2-1,TRBV4-1,ASCSPGNRNEQF
TRBJ2-5,TRBV6-5,ASSRTSEMTQY
TRBJ2-1,TRBV12-3/TRBV12-4,ASSPGTSGPYNEQF
TRBJ2-3,TRBV7-2,ASSRSGRVIQDTQY
TRBJ1-6,TRBV19,ASSIVGDNSPLH
TRBJ2-3,TRBV29-1,SVVEYTDTQY
TRBJ2-3,TRBV6-2/TRBV6-3,ASSYGLGGTDTQY
TRBJ2-3,TRBV6-2/TRBV6-3,ASSYSRTGYANTQY
TRBJ1-1,TRBV4-1,ASSQPRQGWAEAF
TRBJ2-3,TRBV11-2,ASSFVAGTYTDTQY
TRBJ2-1,TRBV6-5,ASSYSNLAGNSYNEQF
TRBJ1-1,TRBV7-2,ASSLGVGRANTEAF
TRBJ1-2,TRBV29-1,SVVTGSASGYT
TRBJ1-2,TRBV4-2,ASSQEAYGYT
TRBJ2-5,TRBV7-2,ASSLQFFQETQY
TRBJ1-3,TRBV29-1,SVWTSGNTIY
TRBJ1-2,TRBV29-1,SASYGYT
TRBJ2-1,TRBV20-1,SAPRWDHRSNEQF
TRBJ1-2,TRBV5-6,ASSLAKRTGGVNGYT
TRBJ2-3,TRBV5-5,ASSGGGRTDTQY
TRBJ2-3,TRBV5-1,ASSLAQTPAEPSTDTQY
TRBJ2-7,TRBV4-2,ASSREAGYEQY
TRBJ1-5,TRBV7-2,ASSLVGQHSNQPQH